Reported below is one TCR beta chain. Trimming pared 0 bases from V and 5 bases from J, leaving 8 bases between. Germline CDR1 LNHDA, CDR2 SQIVND (reference sequence). The CDR3 covers 13 residues. Libraries were prepared by immunoSEQ multiplex PCR; TCRdb keeps only in-frame clonotypes and omits some of them. The data show some 43,000 clones, with 80% to 90% seen just once and approximately 10% held by the top ten. The sample is drawn from a study of OX40 agonist ivuxolimab in advanced cancers. The specimen was CD4+ or CD8+ T cells sorted from blood, collected in a trial of the OX40 agonist ivuxolimab. The V and J genes are TRBV19 and TRBJ2-7; D not certain. The source of this sequence is an adult with an advanced solid tumor such as melanoma, head and neck, liver or kidney cancer. This chain's CDR3 is CASSIDRSDEQYF. CDR3 DNA: TGTGCCAGTAGTATAGACAGGTCCGACGAGCAGTACTTC.